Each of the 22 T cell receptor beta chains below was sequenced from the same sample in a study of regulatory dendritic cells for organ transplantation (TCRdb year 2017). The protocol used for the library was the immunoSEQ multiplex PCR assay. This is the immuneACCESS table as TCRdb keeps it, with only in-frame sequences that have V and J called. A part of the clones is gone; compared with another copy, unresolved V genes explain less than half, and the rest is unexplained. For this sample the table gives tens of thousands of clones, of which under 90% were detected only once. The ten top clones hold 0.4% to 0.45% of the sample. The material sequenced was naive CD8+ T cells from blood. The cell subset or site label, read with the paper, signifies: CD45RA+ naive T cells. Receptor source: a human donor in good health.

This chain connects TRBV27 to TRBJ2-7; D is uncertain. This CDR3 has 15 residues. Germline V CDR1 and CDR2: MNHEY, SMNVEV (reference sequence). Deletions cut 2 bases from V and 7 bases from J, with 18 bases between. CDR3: CASSLRNSSHQEQYF. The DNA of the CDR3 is TGTGCCAGCAGTTTACGGAACAGTTCCCATCAGGAGCAGTACTTC.

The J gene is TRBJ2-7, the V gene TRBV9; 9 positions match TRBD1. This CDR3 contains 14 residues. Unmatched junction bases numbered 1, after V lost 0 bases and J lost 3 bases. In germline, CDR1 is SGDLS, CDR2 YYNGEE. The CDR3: CASSVEGQGYEQYF. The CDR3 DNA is TGTGCCAGCAGCGTAGAGGGACAGGGCTACGAGCAGTACTTC.

CDR3 region: CASTPTGGGEKLFF. For the CDR3, the DNA is TGTGCCAGCACCCCTACTGGGGGGGGCGAAAAACTGTTTTTT. The J gene is TRBJ1-4, the V gene TRBV27; tentative D call: TRBD1 (6 bases). This CDR3 comprises 14 residues. Looked up from germline, CDR1 is MNHEY and CDR2 is SMNVEV (reference sequence). Between the trimmed V and J ends, which lost 7 bases and 8 bases, there was a span of 17 bases.

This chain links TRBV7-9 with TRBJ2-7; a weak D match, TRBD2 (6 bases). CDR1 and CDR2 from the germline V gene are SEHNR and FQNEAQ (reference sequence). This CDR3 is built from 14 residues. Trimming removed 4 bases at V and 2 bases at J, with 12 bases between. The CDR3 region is CASSSSGSPYEQYF. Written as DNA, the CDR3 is TGTGCCAGCAGCTCATCCGGGAGCCCCTACGAGCAGTACTTC.

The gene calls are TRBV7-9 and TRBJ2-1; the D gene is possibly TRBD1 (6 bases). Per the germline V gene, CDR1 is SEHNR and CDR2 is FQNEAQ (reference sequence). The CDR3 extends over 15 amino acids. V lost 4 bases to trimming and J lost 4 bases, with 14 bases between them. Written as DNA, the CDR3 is TGTGCCAGCAGCTCGCTTGGGGGCCGATACAATGAGCAGTTCTTC. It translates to CASSSLGGRYNEQFF.

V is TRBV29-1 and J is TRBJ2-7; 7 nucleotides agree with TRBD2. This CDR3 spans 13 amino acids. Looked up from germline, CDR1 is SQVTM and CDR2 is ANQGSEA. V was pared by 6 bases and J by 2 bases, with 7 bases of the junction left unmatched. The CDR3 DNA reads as TGCAGCGTCTTCGGGGCGGGGGCCTACGAGCAGTACTTC. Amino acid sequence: CSVFGAGAYEQYF.

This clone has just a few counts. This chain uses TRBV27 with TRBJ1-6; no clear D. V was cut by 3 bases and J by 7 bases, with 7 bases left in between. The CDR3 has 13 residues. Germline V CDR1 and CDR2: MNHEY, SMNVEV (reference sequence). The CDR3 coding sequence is TGTGCCAGCAGTTTTTCGGGGAATTCACCCCTCCACTTT. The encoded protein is CASSFSGNSPLHF.

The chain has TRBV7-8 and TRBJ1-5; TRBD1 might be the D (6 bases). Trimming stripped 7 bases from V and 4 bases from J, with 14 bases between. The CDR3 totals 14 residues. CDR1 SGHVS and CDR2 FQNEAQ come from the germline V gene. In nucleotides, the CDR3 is TGTGCCAGCAATCAACAGGGTGCAAATCAGCCCCAGCATTTT. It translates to CASNQQGANQPQHF. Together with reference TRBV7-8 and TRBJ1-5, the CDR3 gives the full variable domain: GAGVSQSPRYKVAKRGQDVALRCDPISGHVSLFWYQQALGQGPEFLTYFQNEAQLDKSGLPSDRFFAERPEGSVSTLKIQRTQQEDSAVYLCASNQQGANQPQHFGDGTRLSIL.

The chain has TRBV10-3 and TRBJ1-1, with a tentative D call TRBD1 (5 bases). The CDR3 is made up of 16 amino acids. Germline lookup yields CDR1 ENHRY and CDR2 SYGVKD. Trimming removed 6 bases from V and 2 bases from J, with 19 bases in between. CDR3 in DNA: TGTGCCATCAGGGATAGGGATGGGGGGATTAACACTGAAGCTTTCTTT. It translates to CAIRDRDGGINTEAFF.

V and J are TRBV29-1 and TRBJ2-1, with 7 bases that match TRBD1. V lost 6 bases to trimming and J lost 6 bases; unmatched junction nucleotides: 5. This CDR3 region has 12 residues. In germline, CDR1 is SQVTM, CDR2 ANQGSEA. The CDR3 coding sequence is TGCAGCGTCGAGACAGGGTCCAATGAGCAGTTCTTC. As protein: CSVETGSNEQFF.

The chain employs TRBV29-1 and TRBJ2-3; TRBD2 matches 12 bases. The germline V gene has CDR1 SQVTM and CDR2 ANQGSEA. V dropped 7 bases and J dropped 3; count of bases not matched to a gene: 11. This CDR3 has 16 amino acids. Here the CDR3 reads CSASASGGARTDTQYF. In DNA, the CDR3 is TGCAGCGCCTCAGCTAGCGGGGGGGCCCGGACAGATACGCAGTATTTT.

The CDR3 region is CASSLSNSGVTYEQYF. The CDR3 nucleotides are TGTGCCAGCAGCCTTTCAAACTCGGGAGTCACCTACGAGCAGTACTTC. The J gene is TRBJ2-7, the V gene TRBV4-2, with D possibly TRBD2 on 6 matching bases. Trimming cost V 4 bases and J 2 bases, with 18 bases left between them. Germline CDR1 reads LGHNA; CDR2 reads YNFKEQ. The CDR3 sequence is 16 residues long.

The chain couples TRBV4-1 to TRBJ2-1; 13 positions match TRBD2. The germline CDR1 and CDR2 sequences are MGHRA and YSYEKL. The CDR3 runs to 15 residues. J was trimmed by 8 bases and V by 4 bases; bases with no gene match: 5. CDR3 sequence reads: CASSPTSGGGYEQFF. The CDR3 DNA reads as TGCGCCAGCAGCCCCACTAGCGGGGGGGGTTATGAGCAGTTCTTC.

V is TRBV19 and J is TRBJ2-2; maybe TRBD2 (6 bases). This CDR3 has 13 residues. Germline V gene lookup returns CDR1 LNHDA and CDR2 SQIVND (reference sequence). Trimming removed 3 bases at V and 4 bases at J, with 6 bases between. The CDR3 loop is CASSMEGTGELFF. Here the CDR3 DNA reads TGTGCCAGTAGTATGGAGGGCACCGGGGAGCTGTTTTTT.

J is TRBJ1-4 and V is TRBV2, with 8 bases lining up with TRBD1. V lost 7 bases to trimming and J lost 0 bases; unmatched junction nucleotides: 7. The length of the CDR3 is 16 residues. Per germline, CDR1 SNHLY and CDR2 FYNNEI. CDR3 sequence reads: CASNVGQGTTNEKLFF. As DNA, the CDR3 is TGTGCCAGCAATGTAGGACAGGGTACAACTAATGAAAAACTGTTTTTT.

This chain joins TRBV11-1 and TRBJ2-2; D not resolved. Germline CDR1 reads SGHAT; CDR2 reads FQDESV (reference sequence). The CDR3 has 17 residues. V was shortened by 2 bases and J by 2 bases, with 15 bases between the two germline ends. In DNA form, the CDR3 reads TGTGCCAGCAGCTTACAATCTTTGACTTTCAACACCGGGGAGCTGTTTTTT. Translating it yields CASSLQSLTFNTGELFF.

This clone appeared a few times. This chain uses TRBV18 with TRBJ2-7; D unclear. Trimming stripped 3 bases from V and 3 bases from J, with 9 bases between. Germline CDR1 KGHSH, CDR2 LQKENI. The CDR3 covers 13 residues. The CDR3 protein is CASSPEFNYEQYF. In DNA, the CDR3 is TGTGCCAGCTCACCGGAGTTTAACTACGAGCAGTACTTC.

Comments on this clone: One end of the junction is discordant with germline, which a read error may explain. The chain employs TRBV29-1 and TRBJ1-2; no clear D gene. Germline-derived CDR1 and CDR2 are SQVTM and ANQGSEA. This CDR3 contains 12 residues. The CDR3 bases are TGCAGCGTTGCTGGGAGACCCTATAGCTACACCTTC. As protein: CSVAGRPYSYTF.

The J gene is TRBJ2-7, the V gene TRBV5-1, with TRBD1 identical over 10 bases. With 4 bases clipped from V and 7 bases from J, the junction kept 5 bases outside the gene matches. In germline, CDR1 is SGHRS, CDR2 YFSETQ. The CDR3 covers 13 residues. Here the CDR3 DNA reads TGCGCCAGCAGCATGGGACAGGGGCAAGAGCAGTACTTC. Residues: CASSMGQGQEQYF.

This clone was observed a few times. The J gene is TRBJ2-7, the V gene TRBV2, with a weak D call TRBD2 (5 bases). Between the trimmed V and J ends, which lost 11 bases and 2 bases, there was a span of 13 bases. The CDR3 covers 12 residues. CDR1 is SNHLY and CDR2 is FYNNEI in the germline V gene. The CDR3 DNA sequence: TGTGCCGCCCGGACGGGGACCTACGAGCAGTACTTC. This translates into CAARTGTYEQYF.

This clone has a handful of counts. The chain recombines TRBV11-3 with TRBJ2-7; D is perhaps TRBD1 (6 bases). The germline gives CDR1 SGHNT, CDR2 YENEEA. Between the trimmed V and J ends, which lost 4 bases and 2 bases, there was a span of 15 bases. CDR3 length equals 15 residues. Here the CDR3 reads CASSSLGTLTYEQYF. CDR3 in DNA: TGTGCCAGCAGCTCTCTCGGGACACTCACCTACGAGCAGTACTTC.

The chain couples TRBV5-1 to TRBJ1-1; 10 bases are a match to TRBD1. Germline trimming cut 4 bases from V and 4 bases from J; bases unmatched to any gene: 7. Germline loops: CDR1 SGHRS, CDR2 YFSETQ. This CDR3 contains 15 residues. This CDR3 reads CASSMTGGGGTEAFF. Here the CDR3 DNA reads TGCGCCAGCAGCATGACAGGGGGCGGAGGCACTGAAGCTTTCTTT.